This TCR beta chain was obtained from a study of PD-1 blockade in classical Hodgkin lymphoma. The overall study: Nivolumab dosed at 3 mg/kg went to patients intravenously every 2 weeks.

TCRdb's table, derived via immunoSEQ multiplex PCR, lists solely in-frame clones and lacks some. The data show some 38,000 clones, with 76% seen just once and under 20% held by the top ten. This CDR3 contains 16 residues. Germline V lookup: CDR1 SGHAT, CDR2 FQNNGV. Trimming stripped 5 bases from V and 3 bases from J, with 17 bases between. Each of the patients experienced relapse following autologous stem cell transplantation, and their brentuximab vedotin exposure differed. This receptor was identified in a human donor with classical Hodgkin lymphoma. The sequenced sample was peripheral blood mononuclear cells (PBMCs), obtained before the second cycle of nivolumab. This sequence joins TRBV11-2 and TRBJ2-1; D assignment may be TRBD1 or TRBD2 (6 bases each). CDR3 loop: CASSPPWGANYNEQFF. The CDR3 DNA sequence: TGTGCCAGCAGCCCGCCGTGGGGGGCGAACTACAATGAGCAGTTCTTC.